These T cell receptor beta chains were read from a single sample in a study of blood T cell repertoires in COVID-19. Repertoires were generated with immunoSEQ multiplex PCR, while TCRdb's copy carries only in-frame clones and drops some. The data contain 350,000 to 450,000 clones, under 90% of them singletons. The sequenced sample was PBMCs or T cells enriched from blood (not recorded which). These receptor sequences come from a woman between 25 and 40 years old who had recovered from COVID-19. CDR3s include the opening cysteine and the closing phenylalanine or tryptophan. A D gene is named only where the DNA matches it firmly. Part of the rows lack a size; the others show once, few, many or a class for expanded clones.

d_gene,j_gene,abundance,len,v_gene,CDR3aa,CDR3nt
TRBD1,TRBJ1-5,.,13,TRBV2,CAIAGTGGQPQHF,TGTGCCATCGCCGGGACAGGGGGTCAGCCCCAGCATTTT
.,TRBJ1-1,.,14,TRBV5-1,CASSSTGLNTEAFF,TGCGCCAGCAGCTCAACAGGGCTGAACACTGAAGCTTTCTTT
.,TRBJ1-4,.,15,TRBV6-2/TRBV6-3,CASSAGQNYNEKLFF,TGTGCCAGCAGTGCCGGACAGAACTATAATGAAAAACTGTTTTTT
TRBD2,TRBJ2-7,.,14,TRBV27,CASSLAGGLYEQYF,TGTGCCAGCAGCCTAGCGGGAGGACTCTACGAGCAGTACTTC
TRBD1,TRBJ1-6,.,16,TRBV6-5,CASSYTWDRGQSPLHF,TGTGCCAGCAGTTACACCTGGGACAGGGGGCAGTCACCCCTCCACTTT
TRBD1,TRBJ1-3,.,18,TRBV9,CASSVGPQTTGSGNTIYF,TGTGCCAGCAGCGTAGGACCGCAAACGACAGGGTCGGGAAACACCATATATTTT
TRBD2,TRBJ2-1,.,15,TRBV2,CASRGTSGSYNEQFF,TGTGCCAGCAGGGGGACTAGCGGTTCCTACAATGAGCAGTTCTTC
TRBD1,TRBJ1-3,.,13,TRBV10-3,CAISRDRGNTIYF,TGTGCCATCAGTCGGGACAGGGGAAACACCATATATTTT
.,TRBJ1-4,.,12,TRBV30,CAWGGTLRKLFF,TGTGCCTGGGGGGGGACACTTCGCAAACTGTTTTTT
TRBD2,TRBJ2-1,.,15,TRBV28,CASSSGTRPYNEQFF,TGTGCCAGCAGTTCAGGGACTAGGCCTTACAATGAGCAGTTCTTC
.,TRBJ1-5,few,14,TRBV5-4,CASSLEMGSGPQHF,TGTGCCAGCAGCTTGGAAATGGGTAGCGGGCCCCAGCATTTT
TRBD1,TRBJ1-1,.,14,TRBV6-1,CASRNRGLGTEAFF,TGTGCCAGCAGGAACAGGGGGCTGGGCACTGAAGCTTTCTTT
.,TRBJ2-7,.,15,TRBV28,CASSKTGNPHYEQYF,TGTGCCAGCAGTAAGACCGGGAATCCCCACTACGAGCAGTACTTC
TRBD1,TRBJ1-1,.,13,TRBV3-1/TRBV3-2,CASSTQGDLDAFF,TGTGCCAGCAGTACACAGGGGGATCTGGATGCTTTCTTT
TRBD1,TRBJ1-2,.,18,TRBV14,CASSLTRDRRRANYGYTF,TGTGCCAGCAGCCTCACCAGGGACAGGAGACGAGCTAACTATGGCTACACCTTC
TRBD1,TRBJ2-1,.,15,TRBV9,CASSTGQGDYNEQFF,TGTGCCAGCAGCACAGGACAGGGAGACTACAATGAGCAGTTCTTC
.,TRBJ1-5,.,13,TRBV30,CAWATDSNQPQHF,TGTGCCTGGGCGACAGATAGCAATCAGCCCCAGCATTTT
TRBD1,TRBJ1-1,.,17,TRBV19,CASTSNPWGQLNTEAFF,TGTGCCAGTACCTCCAACCCATGGGGACAGCTAAACACTGAAGCTTTCTTT
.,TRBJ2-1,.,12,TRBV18,CASSSTSNEQFF,TGTGCCAGCTCATCGACTAGCAATGAGCAGTTCTTC
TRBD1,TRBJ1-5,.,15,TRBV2,CASSAGQGRNQPQHF,TGTGCCAGCAGTGCGGGACAGGGGCGCAATCAGCCCCAGCATTTT